A selection of T cell receptor beta chains follows, all from one sample in a study of regulatory T cells in long-lasting Graves disease. TCRdb analysed the multiplex PCR reads with MiXCR anew, one entry per CDR3 protein. Seen here are 450,000 or so distinct CDR3 sequences, more than 20% observed once, and the top ten hold roughly 8%. Sequences were derived from peripheral blood mononuclear cells (PBMCs), sampled when the disease was refractory, from a patient treated with antithyroid drugs. These receptor sequences come from a female donor with Graves disease. The CDR3 runs from the conserved cysteine through the conserved F or W. A D gene is named only where the DNA matches it firmly. The size entry is marked missing in some rows and otherwise reads once, few, many or a size class.

clone_size j_call d_call v_call cdr3_aa cdr3_nt
NA TRBJ2-5 NA TRBV30 CAWSVGLSQETQYF TGTGCCTGGAGTGTTGGGCTGAGCCAAGAGACCCAGTACTTC
few TRBJ1-1 NA TRBV27 CASSSFRWGGEYGAFF TGTGCCAGCAGCTCCTTTAGGTGGGGTGGGGAATACGGGGCTTTCTTT
many TRBJ2-7 NA TRBV13 CASSLGGSLGEQYF TGTGCCAGCAGCTTAGGAGGTAGTCTGGGTGAGCAGTACTTC
NA TRBJ2-7 NA TRBV20-1 CSARGQRRHSYEQYF TGCAGTGCTAGAGGGCAGAGGCGGCACTCCTACGAGCAGTACTTC
many TRBJ1-1 TRBD1 TRBV2 CASSVRTGTEAFF TGTGCCAGCAGTGTCAGGACAGGCACTGAAGCTTTCTTT
many TRBJ2-4 NA TRBV12-3/TRBV12-4 CASSLGDGNRNIQYF TGTGCCAGCAGTTTGGGGGACGGGAATAGGAACATTCAGTACTTC
NA TRBJ2-7 NA TRBV5-4 CASTLDRRNEQYF TGTGCCAGCACCCTTGATAGGAGAAACGAGCAGTACTTC
few TRBJ2-2 NA TRBV6-5 CASSLGRAGATGELFF TGTGCCAGCAGTTTAGGCAGGGCCGGGGCCACCGGGGAGCTGTTTTTT
many TRBJ1-5 NA TRBV7-9 CASSLEASNQPQHF TGTGCCAGCAGCTTAGAGGCTAGCAATCAGCCCCAGCATTTT
few TRBJ2-7 TRBD1 TRBV6-1 CASTVTGTGSGEQYF TGTGCCAGCACCGTCACCGGGACAGGGTCTGGCGAGCAGTACTTC
NA TRBJ2-7 NA TRBV15 CATSRDGIAVSYEQYF TGTGCCACCAGCAGAGATGGGATAGCGGTCTCCTACGAGCAGTACTTC
few TRBJ2-7 TRBD2 TRBV20-1 CSAPPPGGSFYEQYF TGCAGTGCCCCTCCCCCTGGCGGGAGTTTCTACGAGCAGTACTTC
many TRBJ2-1 NA TRBV11-2 CASSLDRGEQFF TGTGCCAGCAGCTTAGATCGGGGTGAGCAGTTCTTC
many TRBJ2-7 NA TRBV20-1 CSASVGTSSYEQYF TGCAGTGCTAGTGTGGGCACAAGCTCCTACGAGCAGTACTTC
few TRBJ2-2 NA TRBV3-1 CASSQVVQRPNTGELFF TGTGCCAGCAGCCAAGTTGTACAGCGGCCGAACACCGGGGAGCTGTTTTTT